The clone carrying this T cell receptor (beta chain) was seen repeatedly, ten times or more. The data were taken from a study of read filtering for tumor transcriptome and immune sequencing. This library used around 400 ng RNA and molecular barcoded adaptors spanning alpha/delta and beta/gamma chains. Each CDR3 protein gets one entry after TCRdb re-called the reads with MiXCR. This sample has 130,000 or so distinct CDR3 sequences, with about 13% found just once. Sequences were obtained from a population of CD138-negative cells sorted from bone marrow. The receptor comes from a donor at least 40 years old with multiple myeloma.

The CDR3 protein is CASSPSGTGNYEQYF. Written as DNA, the CDR3 is TGCGCCAGCAGCCCGTCGGGGACAGGAAACTACGAGCAGTACTTC. This chain connects TRBV4-1 to TRBJ2-7, with 8 bases aligning to TRBD1. The junction had 8 bases not matched to a gene; V was cut back by 4 bases and J by 3 bases. Germline values: CDR1 MGHRA, CDR2 YSYEKL. This CDR3 has 15 amino acids.